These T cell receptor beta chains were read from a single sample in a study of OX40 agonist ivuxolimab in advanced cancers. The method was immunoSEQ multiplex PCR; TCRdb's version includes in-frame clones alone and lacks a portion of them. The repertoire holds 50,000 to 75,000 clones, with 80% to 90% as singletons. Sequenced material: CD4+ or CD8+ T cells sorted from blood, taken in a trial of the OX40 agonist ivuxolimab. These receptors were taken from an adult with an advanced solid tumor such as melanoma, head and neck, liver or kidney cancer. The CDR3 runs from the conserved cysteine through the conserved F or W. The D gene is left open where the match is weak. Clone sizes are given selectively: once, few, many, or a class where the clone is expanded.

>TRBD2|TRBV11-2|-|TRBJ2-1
TGTGCCAGCAGCTTAAATGGGGGGGATGAGCAGTTCTTC
CASSLNGGDEQFF
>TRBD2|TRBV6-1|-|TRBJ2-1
TGTGCCAGCAAGGCGACTAGCGGGAGTTATGAGCAGTTCTTC
CASKATSGSYEQFF
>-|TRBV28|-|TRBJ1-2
TGTGCCAGCAGGTCGGGGAACTATGGCTACACCTTC
CASRSGNYGYTF
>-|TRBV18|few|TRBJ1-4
TGTGCCAGCTCACCTCAGACTCTTCCAACTAATGAAAAACTGTTTTTT
CASSPQTLPTNEKLFF
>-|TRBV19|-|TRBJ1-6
TGTGCCAGTACCCAGAACCGGGACGGCGGGTCGAATTCACCCCTCCACTTT
CASTQNRDGGSNSPLHF
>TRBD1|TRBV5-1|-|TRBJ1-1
TGCGCCAGCACCTCGGGACAGATGAACACTGAAGCTTTCTTT
CASTSGQMNTEAFF
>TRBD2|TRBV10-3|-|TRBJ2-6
TGTGCCATCATGGGAGGGTCTGGGGCCAACGTCCTGACTTTC
CAIMGGSGANVLTF
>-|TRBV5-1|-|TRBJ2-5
TGCGCCAGCAGCCTCCTAGGGACCCAAGAGACCCAGTACTTC
CASSLLGTQETQYF
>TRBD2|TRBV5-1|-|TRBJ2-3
TGCGCCAGCAGCCCCGGACTAGCGGGGATTTATAGCACAGATACGCAGTATTTT
CASSPGLAGIYSTDTQYF
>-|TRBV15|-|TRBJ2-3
TGTGCCACCAGCAGAGACAGGTCGAGCACAGATACGCAGTATTTT
CATSRDRSSTDTQYF
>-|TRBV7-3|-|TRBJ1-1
TGTGCCAGCAGCTTAAATCCGGGGAACACTGAAGCTTTCTTT
CASSLNPGNTEAFF
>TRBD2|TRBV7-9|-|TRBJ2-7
TGTGCCAGCAGCAAACAGGCTAGCGGGAAACCCGAGCAGTACTTC
CASSKQASGKPEQYF
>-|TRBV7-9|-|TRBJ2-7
TGTGCCAGCAGCTTATCTGAGCGGTCCTCCTCCGAGCAGTACTTC
CASSLSERSSSEQYF
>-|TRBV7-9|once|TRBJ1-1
TGTGCCAGCAGCTTAGAAGGCTTGAACACTGAAGCTTTCTTT
CASSLEGLNTEAFF
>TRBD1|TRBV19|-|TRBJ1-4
TGTGCCAGTAACCCCGACAGGGGGGCTAATGAAAAACTGTTTTTT
CASNPDRGANEKLFF
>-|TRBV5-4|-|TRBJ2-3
TGTGCCAGCAGCTTGGCCCACACAGATACGCAGTATTTT
CASSLAHTDTQYF
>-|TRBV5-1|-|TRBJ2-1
TGCGCCAGCAGACCCGGGGGAGGTACAGGTGAGCAGTTCTTC
CASRPGGGTGEQFF
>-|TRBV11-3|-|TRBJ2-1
TGTGCCAGCAGCTCAACCCCCTTTGGGGAGCAGTTCTTC
CASSSTPFGEQFF
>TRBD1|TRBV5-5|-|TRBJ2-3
TGTGCCAGCAGCTTGGCCGGGACAGGGGTAGAGGATACGCAGTATTTT
CASSLAGTGVEDTQYF
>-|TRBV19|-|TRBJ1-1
TGTGCCAGTAGGACGCCACAGGGTGGGATGAACACTGAAGCTTTCTTT
CASRTPQGGMNTEAFF